The 31 T cell receptor beta chains given below trace back to one sample, sequenced in a study of multiple sclerosis patients with progressive multifocal leukoencephalopathy. The protocol was immunoSEQ multiplex PCR, while the TCRdb copy is restricted to in-frame clones and leaves out a portion. The sample lists 25,000 to 35,000 clones; roughly 85% were seen once. Time point of the sample: time of PML onset. Material: PBMCs, obtained from a patient treated with natalizumab. These TCRs come from a woman in her thirties with progressive multifocal leukoencephalopathy.

The chain carries TRBV5-1 and TRBJ1-1; D not certain. V was pared by 5 bases and J by 1 base, with 15 bases between. Looked up from germline, CDR1 is SGHRS and CDR2 is YFSETQ. There are 15 residues in the CDR3. The CDR3 loop is CASRTTQLGNTEAFF. Here the CDR3 DNA reads TGCGCCAGCAGAACAACCCAGTTAGGGAACACTGAAGCTTTCTTT.

The V call is TRBV28, the J call TRBJ2-3; 7 bases fit TRBD2. The CDR3 is 17 amino acids. Trimming at V came to 3 bases and at J to 0 bases, leaving 9 bases not matched to a gene. Germline assignment: CDR1 MDHEN and CDR2 SYDVKM. Here the CDR3 reads CASSFGGRVFSTDTQYF. CDR3 in DNA: TGTGCCAGCAGTTTTGGAGGGAGGGTTTTTAGCACAGATACGCAGTATTTT.

This clone has only one observation. V gene TRBV5-1 combines with J gene TRBJ2-7; 7 bases match TRBD1. This CDR3 has 16 residues. V lost 9 bases and J lost 0; bases outside the gene matches: 15. Germline CDR1 SGHRS, CDR2 YFSETQ. The CDR3 nucleotides read TGCGCCACCTTACAGAGGGACAGTCAAGACTCCTACGAGCAGTACTTC. Translating gives CATLQRDSQDSYEQYF.

This chain connects TRBV6-1 to TRBJ1-6; maybe TRBD1 (5 bases). CDR3 size: 14 residues. Germline CDR1 reads MNHNS; CDR2 reads SASEGT. V was shortened by 5 bases and J by 9 bases, with 14 bases between the two germline ends. CDR3 sequence reads: CASSPGGWSSPLHF. CDR3 DNA: TGTGCCAGCAGTCCCGGGGGGTGGAGTTCACCCCTCCACTTT.

J is TRBJ2-3 and V is TRBV9, with D possibly being TRBD2 (7 bases). This CDR3 comprises 16 residues. The V end was cut by 3 bases, the J end by 5 bases, with 19 bases between. CDR1 and CDR2 (germline): SGDLS, YYNGEE. The CDR3 region is CASSGGAGAGEDTQYF. The DNA for the CDR3 is TGTGCCAGCAGCGGCGGTGCGGGGGCCGGCGAAGATACGCAGTATTTT.

The chain is built from TRBV4-1 and TRBJ2-7; 7 bases are shared with TRBD2. The CDR3 totals 18 residues. The V gene end was trimmed by 0 bases and the J gene end by 5 bases; junction bases not matched to a gene: 16. Germline CDR1 is MGHRA and CDR2 is YSYEKL. The CDR3 here is CASSQDRVAGPLKNEQYF. CDR3 DNA: TGCGCCAGCAGCCAAGATCGGGTAGCGGGCCCTTTGAAAAACGAGCAGTACTTC.

This chain connects TRBV5-4 to TRBJ1-5; D is possibly TRBD1 (5 bases). V lost 1 base and J lost 0, with 8 bases in between. The CDR3 is made up of 15 amino acids. From germline, CDR1 is SGHNT and CDR2 YYREEE (reference sequence). The CDR3 reads CASSLQGFSNQPQHF. The CDR3 region has the DNA TGTGCCAGCAGCTTGCAGGGCTTTAGCAATCAGCCCCAGCATTTT.

The chain carries TRBV6-6 and TRBJ1-6; D not certain. Trimming cost V 2 bases and J 7 bases, with 9 bases left between them. CDR1 is MNHNY, CDR2 SVGAGI, per germline (reference sequence). The CDR3 totals 14 residues. CDR3 loop: CASSYEVRNSPLHF. DNA for the CDR3: TGTGCCAGCAGTTACGAGGTCCGGAATTCACCCCTCCACTTT.

The rearrangement uses TRBV4-3 and TRBJ2-7, with D possibly being TRBD2 (6 bases). Germline V gene data show CDR1 as LGHNA and CDR2 as YSLEER. V lost 0 bases, J lost 2 bases, and 11 bases lay in between. The CDR3 consists of 15 residues. The CDR3 sequence is CASSQEYRGTYEQYF. CDR3 coding DNA: TGCGCCAGCAGCCAAGAGTATCGGGGGACCTACGAGCAGTACTTC.

The chain uses TRBV4-1 and TRBJ1-1, with D maybe TRBD1 (5 bases). Deletions cut 1 base from V and 3 bases from J, with 12 bases between. The CDR3 loop spans 15 amino acids. The V gene's germline CDR1 is MGHRA and CDR2 YSYEKL. The CDR3 DNA reads TGCGCCAGCAGCCAAGGGGGGTTGAGAGACACTGAAGCTTTCTTT. As protein: CASSQGGLRDTEAFF.

The J gene is TRBJ1-2, the V gene TRBV6-1, with no clear D. This CDR3 comprises 15 residues. Germline CDR1 reads MNHNS; CDR2 reads SASEGT. Trimming removed 4 bases at V and 2 bases at J, with 14 bases between. CDR3 DNA sequence: TGTGCCAGCAGTGGGAGGACGCGAGGCAACTATGGCTACACCTTC. Its translation is CASSGRTRGNYGYTF.

The chain has TRBV27 and TRBJ2-5; D is possibly TRBD1 (5 bases). Germline-derived CDR1 and CDR2 are MNHEY and SMNVEV (reference sequence). V was shortened by 6 bases and J by 5 bases, with 13 bases between the two germline ends. The CDR3 runs to 13 residues. In DNA, the CDR3 is TGTGCCAGCAGACCTACAGGTTTGGAGACCCAGTACTTC. Its protein is CASRPTGLETQYF.

The chain recombines TRBV7-9 with TRBJ2-3; D possibly corresponds to TRBD1 (7 bases). The germline V gene encodes CDR1 SEHNR and CDR2 FQNEAQ (reference sequence). This CDR3 contains 15 residues. Trimming took 5 bases from V and 3 from J, leaving 15 bases between them. The CDR3 region has the DNA TGTGCCAGCAGCCCCCAGGGGGGAGGAACAGATACGCAGTATTTT. Protein sequence: CASSPQGGGTDTQYF.

The chain joins TRBV5-4 to TRBJ2-1; TRBD1 or TRBD2 may be the D gene (6 bases each). With 5 bases removed from V and 7 bases from J, the gap between germline ends came to 16 bases. The V gene's germline CDR1 is SGHNT and CDR2 YYREEE (reference sequence). CDR3 length: 14 amino acids. This chain's CDR3 is CASRETGGHNEQFF. The CDR3 DNA reads as TGTGCCAGCAGAGAGACCGGGGGACATAATGAGCAGTTCTTC.

V is TRBV10-2 and J is TRBJ1-2, with no clear D. Germline values: CDR1 WSHSY, CDR2 SAAADI. The CDR3 consists of 15 residues. V lost 0 bases to trimming and J lost 5 bases, with 13 bases between them. The CDR3 spells CASSESKKDGYGYTF. The CDR3 DNA reads TGCGCCAGCAGTGAGTCGAAAAAGGATGGGTATGGCTACACCTTC.

The sample holds one count of this clone. This rearrangement joins TRBV18 to TRBJ1-1; 7 nucleotides line up with TRBD1. V trimming: 6 bases; J trimming: 4 bases; junction bases outside the gene matches: 11. Germline V gene sequence: CDR1 KGHSH, CDR2 LQKENI. The CDR3 has 15 residues. The CDR3 is CASSATPGQITEAFF. CDR3 sequence (DNA): TGTGCCAGCTCGGCGACTCCGGGACAGATCACTGAAGCTTTCTTT.

The rearrangement uses TRBV9 and TRBJ2-1; 7 bases agree with TRBD1. The CDR3 has 18 amino acids. V gave up 2 bases and J gave up 7 bases; unmatched junction bases: 18. CDR1 and CDR2 (germline): SGDLS, YYNGEE. The chain's CDR3 is CASSVSGGARGVLNEQFF. CDR3 coding DNA: TGTGCCAGCAGCGTGTCAGGGGGAGCACGCGGCGTCTTAAATGAGCAGTTCTTC.

This sequence joins TRBV9 and TRBJ2-1, with TRBD2 as a possible D gene (6 bases). Trimming removed 4 bases from V and 7 bases from J, with 15 bases in between. Germline V gene lookup returns CDR1 SGDLS and CDR2 YYNGEE. The CDR3 has 14 amino acids. CDR3 bases: TGTGCCAGCAGCCCTGGGACGGAGGGTAATGAGCAGTTCTTC. Amino acids: CASSPGTEGNEQFF.

By sample share, this clone is medium-sized. The rearrangement joins TRBV28 to TRBJ1-1; 7 nucleotides align to TRBD1. V was pared by 6 bases and J by 3 bases, with 4 bases of the junction left unmatched. Germline CDR1 is MDHEN and CDR2 is SYDVKM. CDR3 length: 13 residues. CDR3 amino acids: CASSLQGYTEAFF. The CDR3 DNA sequence: TGTGCCAGCAGCCTACAGGGGTACACTGAAGCTTTCTTT.

This rearrangement joins TRBV27 to TRBJ2-3, with 10 nucleotides matching TRBD2. The V and J ends lost 2 bases and 0 bases, in that order; junction bases with no gene match: 8. The CDR3 has 18 residues. CDR1 is MNHEY and CDR2 is SMNVEV in the germline V gene (reference sequence). CDR3 bases: TGTGCCAGCAGTTTAAGGGCTAGCGGGAGTCCTAGCACAGATACGCAGTATTTT. Amino acid sequence: CASSLRASGSPSTDTQYF.

The V and J genes are TRBV11-2 and TRBJ2-1; tentatively, D is TRBD2 (6 bases). Deletions cut 5 bases from V and 6 bases from J, with 14 bases between. This CDR3 has 14 amino acids. Germline CDR1 reads SGHAT; CDR2 reads FQNNGV. CDR3 bases: TGTGCCAGCAGCCATATTGCGGGATCCAATGAGCAGTTCTTC. This codes for CASSHIAGSNEQFF.

The chain is built from TRBV27 and TRBJ2-3; 8 nucleotides agree with TRBD2. The V and J ends lost 5 bases and 5 bases, in that order; junction bases with no gene match: 9. CDR3 size: 15 residues. The germline V gene has CDR1 MNHEY and CDR2 SMNVEV (reference sequence). The CDR3: CASSPGGRGVDTQYF. CDR3 in DNA: TGTGCCAGCAGTCCCGGGGGGCGGGGGGTAGATACGCAGTATTTT.

The count of this clone is one. The DNA for the CDR3 is TGTGCCAGTGAGTTCCGACAGAACTATGGCTACACCTTC. As protein: CASEFRQNYGYTF. This chain joins TRBV6-6 and TRBJ1-2; D may be TRBD1 (5 bases). Germline loops: CDR1 MNHNY, CDR2 SVGAGI (reference sequence). V dropped 9 bases and J dropped 2 bases, with 13 bases sitting between them. The CDR3 sequence is 13 residues long.

The rearrangement joins TRBV7-6 to TRBJ2-2; D not certain. V was cut by 4 bases and J by 0 bases, with 18 bases left in between. The CDR3 spans 18 residues. The V gene's germline CDR1 is SGHVS and CDR2 FNYEAQ. The DNA for the CDR3 is TGTGCCAGCAGCTCGACTGTCGGGTTCTTTTCGAACACCGGGGAGCTGTTTTTT. It encodes CASSSTVGFFSNTGELFF. Full variable domain (remainder filled in from reference TRBV7-6 and TRBJ2-2): GAGVSQSPRYKVTKRGQDVALRCDPISGHVSLYWYRQALGQGPEFLTYFNYEAQQDKSGLPNDRFSAERPEGSISTLTIQRTEQRDSAMYRCASSSTVGFFSNTGELFFGEGSRLTVL.

The rearrangement links TRBV30 to TRBJ1-2, with 9 bases identical to TRBD1. In germline, CDR1 is GTSNPN, CDR2 SVGIG (reference sequence). CDR3 length equals 14 residues. V lost 2 bases and J lost 8; bases outside the gene matches: 9. In DNA, the CDR3 is TGTGCCTGGAGTCCGGGACAGGGTTTAAGAGGCTACACCTTC. Translated, it gives CAWSPGQGLRGYTF.

CDR3 residues: CASSQGGVRVYEQYF. The CDR3, as DNA: TGCGCCAGCAGTCAGGGGGGGGTGCGGGTCTACGAGCAGTACTTC. The chain uses TRBV4-1 and TRBJ2-7; the D call may be TRBD1 or TRBD2 (7 bases each). CDR1 is MGHRA and CDR2 is YSYEKL in the germline V gene. This CDR3 spans 15 amino acids. Trimming pared 6 bases from V and 3 bases from J, leaving 18 bases between.

J is TRBJ2-7 and V is TRBV6-5; a weak D match, TRBD2 (5 bases). The germline V gene encodes CDR1 MNHEY and CDR2 SVGAGI. V lost 0 bases, J lost 3 bases, and 15 bases lay in between. The CDR3 runs to 16 residues. The CDR3: CASSYSRAGQVYEQYF. The CDR3 DNA sequence: TGTGCCAGCAGTTACTCTCGGGCGGGCCAAGTCTACGAGCAGTACTTC.

The rearrangement joins TRBV14 to TRBJ1-1, with a weak D call TRBD1 (5 bases). The V gene lost 4 bases and the J gene lost 1 base, with 10 bases spanning the gap. Per germline, CDR1 SGHDN and CDR2 FVKESK. The CDR3 loop spans 14 amino acids. The CDR3 DNA reads TGTGCCAGCAGCCCGGCCCAGGGGAACACTGAAGCTTTCTTT. This encodes CASSPAQGNTEAFF.

This chain uses TRBV11-3 with TRBJ2-1, with 12 bases identical to TRBD2. The CDR3 is 15 amino acids. Germline-derived CDR1 and CDR2 are SGHNT and YENEEA. The ends lost 5 bases at V and 8 bases at J; junction bases unmatched: 7. The CDR3 loop is CASSVGTSGFDEQFF. As DNA, the CDR3 is TGTGCCAGCAGCGTGGGGACTAGCGGGTTCGATGAGCAGTTCTTC.

This chain connects TRBV30 to TRBJ1-6; 8 bases line up with TRBD1. CDR3 length: 13 amino acids. Germline V lookup: CDR1 GTSNPN, CDR2 SVGIG (reference sequence). V shed 4 bases and J 10 bases; nucleotides not matched to a gene: 6. The CDR3 region is CAWKQGGGSPLHF. The CDR3 coding sequence is TGTGCCTGGAAACAGGGGGGTGGATCACCCCTCCACTTT.

This clone came up a few times. At the DNA level, this CDR3 is encoded by other sequences in the same sample as well. This rearrangement joins TRBV7-9 to TRBJ2-4; D may be TRBD1 (5 bases). This CDR3 comprises 16 residues. In germline, CDR1 is SEHNR, CDR2 FQNEAQ (reference sequence). Trimming left V 0 bases short and J 1 base short, with 10 bases between. The CDR3 here is CASSLALGVAKNIQYF. DNA of the CDR3: TGTGCCAGCAGCTTAGCGCTAGGGGTGGCCAAAAACATTCAGTACTTC.